The sequence of this T cell receptor beta chain was determined in a study of T cells after yellow fever vaccination (dated by TCRdb to about 2019). For context, the study as a whole: Libraries from fractions with low cell numbers were prepared with the SMART-Seq v4 Ultra Low Input RNA kit. Bulk TCR alpha and beta repertoires were sequenced longitudinally to track T-cell clones before and after primary and booster YFV17D yellow fever vaccination. Two healthy male donors, one aged 18 to 29 and one aged 30 to 40 years, were included in the cohort. Blood was drawn at multiple timepoints before and after primary and secondary immunization, with bulk PBMC replicates and cell subsets isolated. Study-wide findings and limitations: Compared with the primary T-cell response, the secondary T-cell response was faster but weaker, reaching its peak on day 5 rather than on day 15. A small fraction of clonotypes appeared in both the CD4 and CD8 compartments, likely as a result of convergent recombination. Computational filtering was needed because FACS-sorted repertoires could contain abundant contaminating clonotypes from the bulk population. Because only a couple of donors were included in the study, the extent to which the findings can be generalized is limited. Most clones expanded after primary vaccination were re-detected after the booster (96% of CD4 and about 88% of CD8), suggesting broad memory maintenance.

Sample treatment or condition, as interpreted from the label and publication: live attenuated yellow fever vaccine strain. PBMCs were isolated from peripheral blood using a standard Ficoll-Paque protocol. Dynabeads CD4 and CD8 positive selection kits were used to isolate CD4 and CD8 T-cell fractions. TriZol was used to extract RNA from bulk PBMCs, from CD4 and CD8 fractions, and from dextramer-positive and dextramer-negative fractions. Synthesis of TCR cDNA relied on 5'RACE template switching, a step that introduced a universal primer site along with unique molecular identifiers. cDNA synthesis was primed from both the TCR alpha and TCR beta constant segments. Two PCR steps were used to amplify libraries, with sample barcodes and sequencing adapters being added in the second step. Sequencing of libraries was done on Illumina HiSeq 2500 (2x100 bp) or NovaSeq (2x150 bp). Processing in the source paper ran as follows. MIGEC handled demultiplexing of reads and collapsing into UMI consensus sequences, while MiXCR performed V(D)J alignment. Clonotypes responding to the vaccine were identified with edgeR on replicate PBMC samples, with the criteria of FDR below 0.01 and a log2 fold change above 5 up to day 15. Each bulk clonotype received a CD4 or CD8 identity based on whether the sequenced CD4 or CD8 repertoire contained that clonotype at higher abundance. The public sequencing data were trimmed at Q25 with fastp and processed into clonotypes with MiXCR by TCRdb, which kept only in-frame beta chains. A single entry per CDR3 protein holds the most common genes and DNA from its merged rows. TCRdb's processing, not the authors', yielded these V and J calls. Within this sample are approximately 110,000 distinct CDR3 sequences, with nearly 7.5% of them counted one time only. 2.5% of the sample belongs to the ten largest clones.

Ten or more counts support this clonotype. Its antigen is still unknown. Base qualities are missing; no much larger clone stands one base away. The clonotype was recovered from a man aged 18 to 30 who received the YFV17D yellow fever vaccine. The sample in question was CD4+ T cells sorted from PBMCs, obtained 9 to 11 days after the first yellow fever vaccination.

The base sequence is TGCGCCAGCAGCTTGGATTCAACACTGTACTATGGCTACACCTTC. Protein translation: CASSLDSTLYYGYTF. The chain joins TRBV5-1 to TRBJ1-2; no D gene is confidently identified. The CDR3 spans 15 residues, from the cysteine through the phenylalanine. Just the 45-base CDR3 DNA is kept, in frame starting at base 1. The germline V gene gives CDR1 as SGHRS and CDR2 as YFSETQ. Between the V and J ends, shortened by 0 bases and 3 bases respectively, the junction contains 12 bases.